A single sample gave rise to the 10 T cell receptor beta chains below, sequenced in a study of blood T cell repertoires in COVID-19. Produced via immunoSEQ multiplex PCR; TCRdb's table is partial and in-frame only. The sample records 300,000 to 350,000 clones, approximately 90% being singletons. The sequencing sample was made of PBMCs or T cells enriched from blood (not recorded which). Source of these receptors: a woman aged 18-35 years who had recovered from COVID-19.

This clone occurred once. The V call is TRBV4-3, the J call TRBJ1-4; D is possibly TRBD1 (6 bases). This CDR3 spans 15 amino acids. Germline lookup yields CDR1 LGHNA and CDR2 YSLEER. Trimming took 0 bases from V and 5 from J, leaving 10 bases between them. CDR3 residues: CASSQERGGNEKLFF. CDR3 bases: TGCGCCAGCAGCCAAGAACGAGGGGGAAATGAAAAACTGTTTTTT.

The V gene is TRBV19, the J gene TRBJ2-7; TRBD2 is a possible D gene (5 bases). This CDR3 is 16 amino acids long. CDR1 is LNHDA and CDR2 is SQIVND in the germline V gene (reference sequence). Trimming took off 6 bases at V and 0 bases at J, with 18 bases between the two ends. CDR3 sequence (DNA): TGTGCCAGTAGCCGCTTGCCAGGTGGAGGCTCCTACGAGCAGTACTTC. It yields the protein CASSRLPGGGSYEQYF. The complete variable domain, with remaining parts taken from reference TRBV19 and TRBJ2-7, reads DGGITQSPKYLFRKEGQNVTLSCEQNLNHDAMYWYRQDPGQGLRLIYYSQIVNDFQKGDIAEGYSVSREKKESFPLTVTSAQKNPTAFYLCASSRLPGGGSYEQYFGPGTRLTVT.

V gene TRBV23-1 combines with J gene TRBJ1-2; no clear D gene. TRBV23-1 has ORF status, its function being uncertain. The CDR3 is 14 amino acids. Trimming shortened V by 4 bases and J by 3 bases, and 12 bases separated the two germline ends. The CDR3 DNA reads as TGCGCCAGCAGTCTCCCCGGGAGAGACTATGGCTACACCTTC. This encodes CASSLPGRDYGYTF.

The chain links TRBV11-2 to TRBJ1-2; D is uncertain. V was pared by 6 bases and J by 5 bases, with 13 bases between. Germline assignment: CDR1 SGHAT and CDR2 FQNNGV. The CDR3 consists of 13 residues. CDR3 in amino acids: CASRPESWYGYTF. The CDR3 coding sequence is TGTGCCAGCAGACCTGAAAGCTGGTATGGCTACACCTTC. Full variable domain (missing parts from reference TRBV11-2 and TRBJ1-2): EAGVAQSPRYKIIEKRQSVAFWCNPISGHATLYWYQQILGQGPKLLIQFQNNGVVDDSQLPKDRFSAERLKGVDSTLKIQPAKLEDSAVYLCASRPESWYGYTFGSGTRLTVV.

The gene calls are TRBV19 and TRBJ2-2; 8 bases match TRBD2. The CDR3 contains 15 residues. After removal of 5 bases from V and 3 bases from J, the junction contained 5 bases not matched to a gene. Germline CDR1 and CDR2: LNHDA and SQIVND (reference sequence). The CDR3 coding sequence is TGTGCCAGTAGTCCCCCTAGCGGGCACACCGGGGAGCTGTTTTTT. Encoded protein: CASSPPSGHTGELFF.

The rearrangement uses TRBV12-3 or TRBV12-4 and TRBJ1-2; 10 bases line up with TRBD1. V gave up 3 bases and J gave up 6 bases; unmatched junction bases: 1. The CDR3 runs to 13 residues. The CDR3 nucleotides are TGTGCCAGCAGTTTCGGACAGGGGGATGGCTACACCTTC. Translated, it gives CASSFGQGDGYTF.

J is TRBJ2-3 and V is TRBV5-1; 7 nucleotides line up with TRBD2. The V gene's germline CDR1 is SGHRS and CDR2 YFSETQ. This CDR3 has 14 amino acids. The junction had 7 bases not matched to a gene; V was cut back by 5 bases and J by 4 bases. DNA of the CDR3: TGCGCCAGCAGGGAGCGGGGCTCGGCAGATACGCAGTATTTT. This codes for CASRERGSADTQYF. Combining the CDR3 with reference TRBV5-1 and TRBJ2-3 gives the whole variable domain KAGVTQTPRYLIKTRGQQVTLSCSPISGHRSVSWYQQTPGQGLQFLFEYFSETQRNKGNFPGRFSGRQFSNSRSEMNVSTLELGDSALYLCASRERGSADTQYFGPGTRLTVL.

This clone has only a few counts. The rearrangement joins TRBV6-2 or TRBV6-3 to TRBJ1-1, with 10 bases aligning to TRBD1. In germline, CDR1 is MNHEY, CDR2 SVGEGT. Unmatched junction bases numbered 4, after V lost 4 bases and J lost 8 bases. CDR3 size: 13 residues. The CDR3 bases are TGTGCCAGCAGTTCCGACAGGGGGCTCGAAGCTTTCTTT. Translating it yields CASSSDRGLEAFF.

The CDR3 DNA follows: TGCGCCAGCAGCTTGGGGGCGGGGGCCAATGAGCAGTTCTTC. Its protein is CASSLGAGANEQFF. This chain joins TRBV5-1 and TRBJ2-1, with D maybe TRBD2 (7 bases). Per the germline V gene, CDR1 is SGHRS and CDR2 is YFSETQ. Trimming left V 0 bases short and J 6 bases short, with 10 bases between. The CDR3 loop spans 14 amino acids. Looking up the rest from reference TRBV5-1 and TRBJ2-1 gives the full variable domain: KAGVTQTPRYLIKTRGQQVTLSCSPISGHRSVSWYQQTPGQGLQFLFEYFSETQRNKGNFPGRFSGRQFSNSRSEMNVSTLELGDSALYLCASSLGAGANEQFFGPGTRLTVL.

V is TRBV20-1 and J is TRBJ2-5, with a tentative D call TRBD2 (6 bases). CDR3 length equals 12 residues. V lost 3 bases and J lost 9, with 14 bases in between. Germline CDR1 reads DFQATT; CDR2 reads SNEGSKA (reference sequence). This CDR3 reads CSASGTRRAQYF. The CDR3 bases are TGCAGTGCTAGTGGGACTCGAAGGGCCCAGTACTTC.